This T cell receptor (beta chain) is from a study of T cell responses to AZD1222 COVID-19 vaccine. This table comes from immunoSEQ multiplex PCR, and its TCRdb copy is limited to in-frame clones, with some not included. The table lists about 200,000 clones, 92% of them singletons. Of note for this clone: Other DNA variants within this sample encode the same CDR3.

V shed 6 bases and J shed 3 bases, with 14 bases lying between them. CDR1 is MDHEN and CDR2 is SYDVKM in the germline V gene. This CDR3 is built from 15 residues. J is TRBJ1-4 and V is TRBV28, with D possibly TRBD1 on 5 matching bases. The sample in question was peripheral blood, obtained on day 0 of AZD1222 vaccination. The receptor comes from an adult in good health. The CDR3 DNA follows: TGTGCCAGCAGCCTCACCGGGACGGCTAATGAAAAACTGTTTTTT. Its protein product is CASSLTGTANEKLFF.